The 30 T cell receptor beta chains presented below share a single source sample, sequenced in a study of human CD8 memory T cell subsets. Generation of TCR beta libraries used UMI-labeled 5' RACE. For each CDR3 protein, TCRdb gives one entry from its re-call of the 5' RACE reads, without DNA. The table lists fewer than 4,500 distinct CDR3 sequences. The sequenced sample was CD8+ T cells from PBMCs. Receptors were obtained from a human donor in good health.

The rearrangement uses TRBV5-1 and TRBJ2-7; absent DNA, TCRdb's TRBD1 call cannot be checked. Germline V gene sequence: CDR1 SGHRS, CDR2 YFSETQ. The CDR3 is 15 residues long. CDR3 sequence reads: CASSLDDGKAYEQYF.

The chain uses TRBV20-1 and TRBJ2-7; no DNA is available, so the TRBD2 call from TCRdb remains unchecked. CDR1 is DFQATT, CDR2 SNEGSKA, per germline (reference sequence). There are 15 residues in the CDR3. This CDR3 is CSAKPETSGDYEQYF.

J is TRBJ1-5 and V is TRBV19; TCRdb's assignment of TRBD1 cannot be checked, as there is no DNA. Per germline, CDR1 LNHDA and CDR2 SQIVND (reference sequence). CDR3 length: 15 residues. CDR3 in amino acids: CASSTGTASNQPQHF.

This chain links TRBV6-2 or TRBV6-3 with TRBJ2-1. This CDR3 spans 14 amino acids. Germline CDR1 reads MNHEY; CDR2 reads SVGEGT. This CDR3 is CASTADGAYNEQFF.

The chain is built from TRBV28 and TRBJ2-7. Germline assignment: CDR1 MDHEN and CDR2 SYDVKM. CDR3 length equals 15 residues. CDR3: CASSPYGLAAYEQYF.

CDR3 amino acids: CATKPTTGPGGTEAFF. This chain links TRBV6-5 with TRBJ1-1; TCRdb gives TRBD1 as the D gene, but with no DNA this cannot be confirmed. Germline V gene lookup returns CDR1 MNHEY and CDR2 SVGAGI. The CDR3 has 16 amino acids.

The rearrangement links TRBV9 to TRBJ2-1; without DNA, the TCRdb call of TRBD1 cannot be checked. The length of the CDR3 is 12 residues. The germline CDR1 and CDR2 sequences are SGDLS and YYNGEE. CDR3 sequence: CASSGRGSEQFF.

This clonotype counts as medium-sized by frequency. The chain carries TRBV20-1 and TRBJ1-5. The V gene's germline CDR1 is DFQATT and CDR2 SNEGSKA (reference sequence). There are 15 residues in the CDR3. The chain's CDR3 is CSARVPSAGSQPQHF.

The rearrangement uses TRBV5-1 and TRBJ1-6; the D call of TRBD1 rests on TCRdb alone, since no DNA is present to check it. Germline V lookup: CDR1 SGHRS, CDR2 YFSETQ. This CDR3 contains 17 residues. CDR3 sequence reads: CASSRLGTIAYNSPLHF.

The chain uses TRBV20-1 and TRBJ2-1; the D gene TCRdb calls, TRBD1, cannot be checked with no DNA. Germline lookup yields CDR1 DFQATT and CDR2 SNEGSKA (reference sequence). The CDR3 extends over 15 amino acids. CDR3 amino acids: CSAPPPGGMRNEQFF.

The J gene is TRBJ1-4, the V gene TRBV27. Per germline, CDR1 MNHEY and CDR2 SMNVEV (reference sequence). CDR3 length: 13 residues. CDR3 amino acids: CASSFTTNEKLFF.

The chain uses TRBV28 and TRBJ1-2; absent DNA, TCRdb's TRBD1 call cannot be checked. Germline V gives CDR1 MDHEN, CDR2 SYDVKM. CDR3 length equals 15 residues. CDR3 residues: CASRVPRGIDYGYTF.

The CDR3 sequence is CARLSRGTADAYSNQPQHF. The V and J genes are TRBV21-1 and TRBJ1-5; TCRdb outputs TRBD1, but without DNA this stays unchecked. TRBV21-1 is termed a pseudogene. This CDR3 has 19 residues.

The chain couples TRBV20-1 to TRBJ2-2; TCRdb names TRBD1, which stays unverified in the absence of DNA. CDR3 length: 15 amino acids. The germline gives CDR1 DFQATT, CDR2 SNEGSKA (reference sequence). The CDR3 spells CSVQSGGLETGELFF.

This chain links TRBV28 with TRBJ1-2; lacking DNA, the TRBD1 call made by TCRdb goes unchecked. The V gene's germline CDR1 is MDHEN and CDR2 SYDVKM. This CDR3 contains 18 residues. CDR3 sequence: CASSLPPGQGATFYGYTF.

CDR3 residues: CASSEARAGPYEQYF. The V gene is TRBV6-1, the J gene TRBJ2-7. Looked up from germline, CDR1 is MNHNS and CDR2 is SASEGT. This CDR3 has 15 amino acids.

The chain recombines TRBV12-3 or TRBV12-4 with TRBJ2-3. The CDR3 is 16 residues long. This CDR3 is CASSAWTGTWPDTQYF.

Frequency places this clonotype as medium-sized (0.01 to 0.1%). This sequence joins TRBV12-3 or TRBV12-4 and TRBJ2-1. The CDR3 totals 12 residues. This CDR3 reads CASSFGGHEQFF.

The chain combines TRBV27 with TRBJ2-1. This CDR3 comprises 14 residues. Germline CDR1 is MNHEY and CDR2 is SMNVEV (reference sequence). CDR3: CASSLTPSVDEQFF.

The V and J genes are TRBV20-1 and TRBJ2-5. This CDR3 is built from 14 residues. CDR1 and CDR2 (germline): DFQATT, SNEGSKA (reference sequence). CDR3 residues: CSASEAGETETQYF.

Measured by frequency, this clonotype is medium-sized. V usage is TRBV19 and J usage is TRBJ1-2. The CDR3 totals 13 residues. Looked up from germline, CDR1 is LNHDA and CDR2 is SQIVND (reference sequence). The CDR3: CASSTTEYYGYTF.

This clonotype shows up as medium-sized by frequency. The V and J genes are TRBV5-1 and TRBJ1-1; the TCRdb call, TRBD1, lacks DNA for checking. The CDR3 has 13 amino acids. Germline V lookup: CDR1 SGHRS, CDR2 YFSETQ. CDR3 loop: CASSFEQGNEAFF.

This clonotype is labeled medium-sized based on frequency. The chain has TRBV20-1 and TRBJ2-3; TCRdb's D gene call, TRBD1, goes unchecked for lack of DNA. The CDR3 loop spans 15 amino acids. Germline V CDR1 and CDR2: DFQATT, SNEGSKA (reference sequence). The CDR3 protein is CSARDRDSTTDTQYF.

The chain employs TRBV6-4 and TRBJ2-3; TCRdb proposes TRBD2, but this gene call is untestable without DNA. Germline-derived CDR1 and CDR2 are MRHNA and SNTAGT. CDR3 length equals 15 residues. The CDR3: CASSTSGGATDTQYF.

CDR3 in amino acids: CASSLGRPIMNTEAFF. The chain is built from TRBV7-2 and TRBJ1-1; absent DNA, TCRdb's TRBD1 call cannot be checked. CDR1 and CDR2 from the germline V gene are SGHTA and FQGNSA. This CDR3 spans 16 amino acids.

The chain has TRBV6-2 or TRBV6-3 and TRBJ2-6. The CDR3 extends over 15 amino acids. CDR1 is MNHEY and CDR2 is SVGEGT in the germline V gene. CDR3 protein: CASSTQGSGANVLTF.

The chain employs TRBV27 and TRBJ2-1. CDR1 and CDR2 (germline): MNHEY, SMNVEV (reference sequence). This CDR3 spans 12 amino acids. CDR3 sequence reads: CASHGVAHEQFF.

The chain carries TRBV28 and TRBJ2-7; TCRdb outputs TRBD2, but without DNA this stays unchecked. Germline loops: CDR1 MDHEN, CDR2 SYDVKM. The CDR3 is 14 residues long. CDR3: CASSRGTSGYEQYF.

The chain joins TRBV20-1 to TRBJ2-2; TCRdb's D call, TRBD1, is unchecked because there is no DNA. Germline lookup yields CDR1 DFQATT and CDR2 SNEGSKA (reference sequence). The CDR3 runs to 13 residues. The CDR3 spells CSAGTGEIGELFF.

CDR3 protein: CASSSRQGMNTEAFF. The chain uses TRBV12-3 or TRBV12-4 and TRBJ1-1; the D gene TCRdb calls, TRBD1, cannot be checked with no DNA. This CDR3 is 15 amino acids long.